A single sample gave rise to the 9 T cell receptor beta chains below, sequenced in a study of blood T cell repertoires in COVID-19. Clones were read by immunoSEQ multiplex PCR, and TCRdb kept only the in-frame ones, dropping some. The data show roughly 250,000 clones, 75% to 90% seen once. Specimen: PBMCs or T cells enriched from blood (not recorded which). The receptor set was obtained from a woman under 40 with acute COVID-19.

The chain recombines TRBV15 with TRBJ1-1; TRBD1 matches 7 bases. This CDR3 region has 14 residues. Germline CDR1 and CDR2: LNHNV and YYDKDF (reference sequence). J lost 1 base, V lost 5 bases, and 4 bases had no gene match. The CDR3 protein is CATSQGGRNTEAFF. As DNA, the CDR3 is TGTGCCACCAGCCAGGGGGGACGGAACACTGAAGCTTTCTTT.

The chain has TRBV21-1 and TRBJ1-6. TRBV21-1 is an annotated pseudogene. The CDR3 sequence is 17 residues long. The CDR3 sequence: CASSKASGVPPNSPLHF. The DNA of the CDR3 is TGTGCCAGCAGCAAAGCGTCGGGAGTGCCCCCGAATTCACCCCTCCACTTT.

CDR3 sequence reads: CASSIGPGYEQYF. In DNA, the CDR3 is TGTGCCAGTAGTATAGGGCCGGGTTACGAGCAGTACTTC. V gene TRBV19 combines with J gene TRBJ2-7; D gene ambiguous. This CDR3 contains 13 residues. With 1 base removed from V and 4 bases from J, the gap between germline ends came to 8 bases. CDR1 LNHDA and CDR2 SQIVND come from the germline V gene (reference sequence).

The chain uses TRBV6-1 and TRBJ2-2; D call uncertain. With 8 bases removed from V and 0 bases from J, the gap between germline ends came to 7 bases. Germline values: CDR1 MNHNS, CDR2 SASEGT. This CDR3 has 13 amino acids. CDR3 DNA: TGTGCCAGCGTAACAACGAACACCGGGGAGCTGTTTTTT. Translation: CASVTTNTGELFF.

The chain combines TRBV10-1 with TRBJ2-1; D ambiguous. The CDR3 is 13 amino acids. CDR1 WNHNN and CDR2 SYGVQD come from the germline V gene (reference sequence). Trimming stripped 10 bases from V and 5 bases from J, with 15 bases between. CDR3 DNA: TGCGCCACCTCTGAAGCTCCTAACAATGAGCAGTTCTTC. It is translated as CATSEAPNNEQFF.

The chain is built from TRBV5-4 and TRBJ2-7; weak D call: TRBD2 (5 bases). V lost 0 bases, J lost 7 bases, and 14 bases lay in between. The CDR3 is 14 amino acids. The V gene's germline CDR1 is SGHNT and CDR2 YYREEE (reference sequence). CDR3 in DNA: TGTGCCAGCAGCTTGGGTGGGAGACCGAGTGAGCAGTACTTC. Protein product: CASSLGGRPSEQYF.

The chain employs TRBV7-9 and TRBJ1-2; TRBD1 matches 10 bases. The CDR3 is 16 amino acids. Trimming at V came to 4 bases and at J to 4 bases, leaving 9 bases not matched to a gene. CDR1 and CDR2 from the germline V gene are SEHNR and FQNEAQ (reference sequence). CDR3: CASSSRGDRGGYGYTF. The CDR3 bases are TGTGCCAGCAGCTCTAGGGGGGACAGGGGTGGCTATGGCTACACCTTC.

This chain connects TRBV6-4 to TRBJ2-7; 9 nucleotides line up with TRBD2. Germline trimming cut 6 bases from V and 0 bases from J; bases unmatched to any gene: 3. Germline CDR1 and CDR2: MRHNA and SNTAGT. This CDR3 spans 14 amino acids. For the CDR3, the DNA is TGTGCCAGCAGAGCTAGCGGGGACTCCTACGAGCAGTACTTC. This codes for CASRASGDSYEQYF.

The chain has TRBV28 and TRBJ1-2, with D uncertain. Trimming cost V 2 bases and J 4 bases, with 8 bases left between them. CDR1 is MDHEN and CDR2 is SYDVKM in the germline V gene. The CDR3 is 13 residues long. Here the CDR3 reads CASSLPDGYGYTF. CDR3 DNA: TGTGCCAGCAGTTTACCAGATGGCTATGGCTACACCTTC.